Presented here are 27 T cell receptor beta chains from one specimen sequenced in a study of cytomegalovirus exposure and HLA in healthy donors. The PCR was carried out with 60 Vbeta primers and 13 Jbeta primers. Data came from immunoSEQ multiplex PCR; TCRdb stores just in-frame clones and leaves some out. The sample lists about 160,000 clones, 80% to 90% occurring once. Sequenced material: PBMCs. The receptor source for this set is a man aged 18 to 29 in good health and CMV-seronegative.

The rearrangement uses TRBV27 and TRBJ2-1; TRBD2 is a possible D gene (5 bases). CDR3 length equals 15 residues. With 2 bases removed from V and 0 bases from J, the gap between germline ends came to 8 bases. The germline V gene encodes CDR1 MNHEY and CDR2 SMNVEV (reference sequence). CDR3 amino acids: CASSLTGSSYNEQFF. The DNA for the CDR3 is TGTGCCAGCAGTTTAACGGGGAGCTCCTACAATGAGCAGTTCTTC.

The rearrangement links TRBV5-4 to TRBJ2-5, with D maybe TRBD2 (5 bases). In germline, CDR1 is SGHNT, CDR2 YYREEE (reference sequence). This CDR3 region has 14 residues. Trimming removed 5 bases at V and 5 bases at J, with 16 bases between. The DNA of the CDR3 is TGTGCCAGCAGGGATCCGTCGGGCGGGGAGACCCAGTACTTC. Protein product: CASRDPSGGETQYF.

The chain employs TRBV15 and TRBJ1-5; D might be TRBD1 (5 bases). The CDR3 consists of 15 residues. V was trimmed by 1 base and J by 3 bases, leaving 10 bases between them. CDR1 is LNHNV and CDR2 is YYDKDF in the germline V gene (reference sequence). This CDR3 reads CATSRVDRVNQPQHF. DNA for the CDR3: TGTGCCACCAGCAGAGTCGACAGAGTCAATCAGCCCCAGCATTTT.

This clone appeared once. J is TRBJ1-2 and V is TRBV6-5; 8 bases align to TRBD1. This CDR3 has 14 amino acids. Germline CDR1 MNHEY, CDR2 SVGAGI. The junction had 6 bases not matched to a gene; V was cut back by 5 bases and J by 4 bases. The CDR3 region has the DNA TGTGCCAGCAGTCCGGGGACAGGACTCTATGGCTACACCTTC. Its protein is CASSPGTGLYGYTF.

The V and J genes are TRBV9 and TRBJ2-3; a possible D gene is TRBD1 (6 bases). There are 14 residues in the CDR3. CDR1 is SGDLS, CDR2 YYNGEE, per germline. V lost 3 bases, J lost 1 base, and 9 bases lay in between. CDR3 protein: CASSARQGTDTQYF. The CDR3 DNA is TGTGCCAGCAGCGCTAGACAGGGCACAGATACGCAGTATTTT. Full variable domain (outside the CDR3, taken from reference TRBV9 and TRBJ2-3): DSGVTQTPKHLITATGQRVTLRCSPRSGDLSVYWYQQSLDQGLQFLIQYYNGEERAKGNILERFSAQQFPDLHSELNLSSLELGDSALYFCASSARQGTDTQYFGPGTRLTVL.

CDR3 nucleotides: TGTGCCAGTAGCGAAGACAGGGAACGTGGCTATAATTCACCCCTCCACTTT. It specifies CASSEDRERGYNSPLHF. The chain uses TRBV19 and TRBJ1-6, with TRBD1 matching 7 bases. Germline CDR1 reads LNHDA; CDR2 reads SQIVND (reference sequence). V gave up 6 bases and J gave up 3 bases; unmatched junction bases: 11. The CDR3 is 17 residues long.

The chain recombines TRBV5-6 with TRBJ2-1, with TRBD1 as a possible D gene (5 bases). Germline-derived CDR1 and CDR2 are SGHDT and YYEEEE. The CDR3 runs 15 residues. The ends were cut back, 1 base at V and 8 bases at J, with 16 bases in the middle. This CDR3 reads CASSLYGAQVHEQFF. DNA for the CDR3: TGTGCCAGCAGCTTGTATGGGGCGCAGGTCCATGAGCAGTTCTTC. The full variable domain, rest sourced from reference TRBV5-6 and TRBJ2-1, is DAGVTQSPTHLIKTRGQQVTLRCSPKSGHDTVSWYQQALGQGPQFIFQYYEEEERQRGNFPDRFSGHQFPNYSSELNVNALLLGDSALYLCASSLYGAQVHEQFFGPGTRLTVL.

This chain links TRBV6-4 with TRBJ2-1; 16 bases align to TRBD2. The CDR3 runs 18 residues. The junction had 7 bases not matched to a gene; V was cut back by 7 bases and J by 1 base. CDR1 MRHNA and CDR2 SNTAGT come from the germline V gene. The CDR3 DNA reads as TGTGCCAGCACTCCGGGACTAGCGGGGGGGCCTTCCTACAATGAGCAGTTCTTC. This sequence encodes CASTPGLAGGPSYNEQFF.

This clone appeared once. The chain joins TRBV28 to TRBJ1-1; 7 nucleotides align to TRBD1. CDR1 MDHEN and CDR2 SYDVKM come from the germline V gene. The length of the CDR3 is 15 residues. The trim removed 3 bases at V and 5 bases at J, leaving 9 bases unmatched. CDR3 in amino acids: CASSFPTGDATEAFF. CDR3 nucleotide sequence: TGTGCCAGCAGTTTCCCTACAGGGGATGCAACTGAAGCTTTCTTT.

The gene calls are TRBV25-1 and TRBJ2-1, with D tentatively TRBD2 (6 bases). The CDR3 is 13 residues long. V was shortened by 8 bases and J by 10 bases, with 18 bases between the two germline ends. Per the germline V gene, CDR1 is MGHDK and CDR2 is SYGVNS. In nucleotides, the CDR3 is TGTGCCAGCGAATTAGCGGCGACCTGGGAGCAGTTCTTC. This codes for CASELAATWEQFF.

The CDR3 loop reads CASSLTVNTEAFF. The CDR3 DNA reads TGCGCCAGCAGCTTGACGGTGAACACTGAAGCTTTCTTT. This chain connects TRBV5-1 to TRBJ1-1; unclear D gene. This CDR3 is 13 amino acids long. Trimming cost V 1 base and J 0 bases, with 4 bases left between them. Germline values: CDR1 SGHRS, CDR2 YFSETQ.

In DNA form, the CDR3 reads TGCGCCAGCAGCCAAGATACGGCGGCTACGAACAATGAGCAGTTCTTC. Translating gives CASSQDTAATNNEQFF. The J gene is TRBJ2-1, the V gene TRBV4-3; D remains unclear. In germline, CDR1 is LGHNA, CDR2 YSLEER. Between the trimmed V and J ends, which lost 0 bases and 5 bases, there was a span of 14 bases. The CDR3 sequence is 16 residues long.

The CDR3 bases are TGTGCCAGCGAAGGGGGGGGAAATCAGCCCCAGCATTTT. It translates to CASEGGGNQPQHF. The chain is built from TRBV28 and TRBJ1-5; D might be TRBD1 (6 bases). Trimming removed 8 bases from V and 4 bases from J, with 12 bases in between. Germline V gives CDR1 MDHEN, CDR2 SYDVKM. This CDR3 has 13 amino acids.

Remarks on this clone: This same CDR3 is encoded by further DNA sequences in the sample. The chain joins TRBV5-6 to TRBJ2-7; no clear D. Germline lookup yields CDR1 SGHDT and CDR2 YYEEEE. The CDR3 runs 12 residues. V was trimmed by 0 bases and J by 1 base, leaving 2 bases between them. The chain's CDR3 is CASSLASYEQYF. CDR3 sequence (DNA): TGTGCCAGCAGCTTGGCATCCTACGAGCAGTACTTC.

The rearrangement uses TRBV5-1 and TRBJ2-5; TRBD2 aligns across 12 bases. CDR1 SGHRS and CDR2 YFSETQ come from the germline V gene. CDR3 length: 19 residues. Trimming removed 3 bases from V and 4 bases from J; junction bases left unmatched: 16. The CDR3 bases are TGCGCCAGCAGCTCCGAAGGTGGGGCTAGCGGGAGGGCCGGAGAGACCCAGTACTTC. Translated, it gives CASSSEGGASGRAGETQYF.

The chain combines TRBV19 with TRBJ1-1; the D is unclear. Per the germline V gene, CDR1 is LNHDA and CDR2 is SQIVND (reference sequence). CDR3 length: 11 amino acids. V lost 7 bases and J lost 8, with 11 bases in between. The CDR3 loop is CASIWGGEAFF. The CDR3 DNA is TGTGCCAGTATTTGGGGAGGGGAAGCTTTCTTT. Variable domain in full (rest from reference TRBV19 and TRBJ1-1): DGGITQSPKYLFRKEGQNVTLSCEQNLNHDAMYWYRQDPGQGLRLIYYSQIVNDFQKGDIAEGYSVSREKKESFPLTVTSAQKNPTAFYLCASIWGGEAFFGQGTRLTVV.

The chain joins TRBV5-1 to TRBJ1-5; tentative D call: TRBD1 (5 bases). Trimming stripped 3 bases from V and 5 bases from J, with 9 bases between. CDR3 size: 13 residues. Germline assignment: CDR1 SGHRS and CDR2 YFSETQ. The CDR3 sequence: CASSWAGYQPQHF. DNA of the CDR3: TGCGCCAGCAGCTGGGCAGGGTATCAGCCCCAGCATTTT.

The V and J genes are TRBV10-3 and TRBJ2-5, with D possibly TRBD1 on 8 matching bases. The DNA end favors TRBJ2-7, so the J call may be wrong. Per the germline V gene, CDR1 is ENHRY and CDR2 is SYGVKD. The CDR3 contains 14 residues. CDR3 protein: CAISDQTGEGEQYF. CDR3 DNA sequence: TGTGCCATCAGTGACCAGACAGGGGAGGGCGAGCAGTACTTC.

The chain links TRBV7-2 to TRBJ1-2; 8 nucleotides match TRBD1. The CDR3 extends over 16 amino acids. V was clipped by 1 base and J by 8 bases; unmatched bases: 12. CDR1 is SGHTA, CDR2 FQGNSA, per germline. The CDR3: CASSLGGGRGPDGYTF. DNA for the CDR3: TGTGCCAGCAGCTTAGGGGGGGGCAGGGGGCCGGACGGCTACACCTTC.

The CDR3 spells CASSDLAGEQETQYF. In DNA form, the CDR3 reads TGTGCCAGCAGTGACCTAGCGGGAGAGCAAGAGACCCAGTACTTC. The gene calls are TRBV6-1 and TRBJ2-5, with 10 bases that match TRBD2. The CDR3 is 15 residues long. V lost 3 bases and J lost 2; bases outside the gene matches: 3. Germline values: CDR1 MNHNS, CDR2 SASEGT.

This clone was detected only a few times. This chain connects TRBV28 to TRBJ1-4; no reliable D call. V was pared by 2 bases and J by 8 bases, with 3 bases between. The CDR3 covers 11 residues. The germline V gene has CDR1 MDHEN and CDR2 SYDVKM. The CDR3 is CASSLLEKLFF. CDR3 sequence (DNA): TGTGCCAGCAGTTTACTAGAAAAACTGTTTTTT.

The genes are TRBV5-1 and TRBJ1-1; TRBD1 is a possible D gene (5 bases). The ends were cut back, 2 bases at V and 5 bases at J, with 13 bases in the middle. The germline CDR1 and CDR2 sequences are SGHRS and YFSETQ. The CDR3 runs to 14 residues. The CDR3 DNA is TGCGCCAGCAGCTTCGGGGGAGGTCGGACTGAAGCTTTCTTT. This encodes CASSFGGGRTEAFF.

The rearrangement joins TRBV28 to TRBJ2-7; maybe TRBD2 (6 bases). This CDR3 is built from 14 residues. Looked up from germline, CDR1 is MDHEN and CDR2 is SYDVKM. The V end lost 6 bases, the J end lost 1 base, and 13 bases lay between the germline ends. As DNA, the CDR3 is TGTGCCAGCAGCCCGCCGGGACTGTCCTACGAGCAGTACTTC. Translated, it gives CASSPPGLSYEQYF.

The chain is built from TRBV6-4 and TRBJ2-7; 7 nucleotides align to TRBD2. This CDR3 region has 14 residues. With 4 bases clipped from V and 4 bases from J, the junction kept 7 bases outside the gene matches. Germline CDR1 is MRHNA and CDR2 is SNTAGT. As DNA, the CDR3 is TGTGCCAGCAGTGGGGGAAAGCGGGATTACGAGCAGTACTTC. The encoded protein is CASSGGKRDYEQYF.

V and J are TRBV6-5 and TRBJ1-1; the D gene is possibly TRBD1 (6 bases). The V gene's germline CDR1 is MNHEY and CDR2 SVGAGI. The CDR3 has 15 amino acids. V dropped 4 bases and J dropped 3 bases, with 15 bases sitting between them. The CDR3 sequence is CASSSTIQGDTEAFF. For the CDR3, the DNA is TGTGCCAGCAGTTCGACAATACAGGGAGACACTGAAGCTTTCTTT.

This clone is a singleton in its sample. This chain uses TRBV5-6 with TRBJ1-2, with 11 bases that match TRBD1. The CDR3 runs 14 residues. CDR1 SGHDT and CDR2 YYEEEE come from the germline V gene. The J segment lost 6 bases and the V segment lost 4 bases, leaving 5 bases of the junction unmatched. This chain's CDR3 is CASSLPGQGDGYTF. CDR3 sequence (DNA): TGTGCCAGCAGCCTACCGGGACAGGGGGATGGCTACACCTTC.

This chain connects TRBV7-8 to TRBJ2-5, with a weak D call TRBD2 (5 bases). The CDR3 extends over 15 amino acids. Trimming left V 3 bases short and J 5 bases short, with 16 bases between. The germline CDR1 and CDR2 sequences are SGHVS and FQNEAQ. CDR3: CASSLASRGWETQYF. In DNA form, the CDR3 reads TGTGCCAGCAGCTTGGCTAGCCGTGGGTGGGAGACCCAGTACTTC.